The 30 T cell receptor beta chains reported below all come from one sample, sequenced in a study of cytomegalovirus exposure and HLA in healthy donors. 60 Vbeta and 13 Jbeta primers were used in PCR. Using immunoSEQ multiplex PCR, the repertoire was profiled, and TCRdb retains in-frame clones only, with some absent. Among about 130,000 clones, 75% to 90% were seen once, and the ten largest hold approximately 4%. The sequenced sample consisted of PBMCs. Receptors were obtained from a woman in her thirties or forties in good health and CMV-seronegative.

This CDR3 reads CASSFNTNTEAFF. The DNA for the CDR3 is TGTGCCAGCAGCTTTAACACGAACACTGAAGCTTTCTTT. V usage is TRBV7-6 and J usage is TRBJ1-1; D gene unclear. The germline V gene has CDR1 SGHVS and CDR2 FNYEAQ. The CDR3 covers 13 residues. V lost 3 bases and J 1 base, leaving 6 bases between the germline ends.

The gene calls are TRBV4-2 and TRBJ2-3, with 8 bases lining up with TRBD2. CDR3 size: 18 residues. Germline assignment: CDR1 LGHNA and CDR2 YNFKEQ. V shed 1 base and J 2 bases; nucleotides not matched to a gene: 11. The CDR3 spells CASSQGAGVLSPTDTQYF. The CDR3 bases are TGTGCCAGCAGCCAAGGAGCGGGGGTCCTCTCCCCCACAGATACGCAGTATTTT.

This clone was recorded a few times. The chain is built from TRBV5-1 and TRBJ2-7; possible D gene TRBD1, 5 bases. CDR1 SGHRS and CDR2 YFSETQ come from the germline V gene. V lost 0 bases, J lost 0 bases, and 13 bases lay in between. The length of the CDR3 is 16 residues. The CDR3 DNA sequence: TGCGCCAGCAGCTTGGTTGACAGAATCGCCTCCTACGAGCAGTACTTC. Encoded protein: CASSLVDRIASYEQYF.

This chain joins TRBV2 and TRBJ1-2, with TRBD1 as a possible D gene (5 bases). Germline V lookup: CDR1 SNHLY, CDR2 FYNNEI. The CDR3 is 14 amino acids. Trimming removed 4 bases from V and 7 bases from J, with 16 bases in between. The chain's CDR3 is CASSVSREGSGYTF. The CDR3 bases are TGTGCCAGCAGTGTTTCCAGGGAAGGAAGTGGCTACACCTTC.

The J gene is TRBJ2-1, the V gene TRBV7-8, with 7 bases fitting TRBD1. The length of the CDR3 is 15 residues. Looked up from germline, CDR1 is SGHVS and CDR2 is FQNEAQ. The junction had 8 bases not matched to a gene; V was cut back by 2 bases and J by 7 bases. CDR3 in amino acids: CASSLLTGDLNEQFF. The CDR3 DNA sequence: TGTGCCAGCAGCTTACTCACAGGGGACCTGAATGAGCAGTTCTTC.

V gene TRBV6-6 combines with J gene TRBJ2-2; D possibly corresponds to TRBD2 (6 bases). V gave up 4 bases and J gave up 3 bases, with 15 bases separating them. The CDR3 runs to 16 residues. CDR1 and CDR2 (germline): MNHNY, SVGAGI (reference sequence). CDR3 region: CASSSGTAGHTGELFF. Here the CDR3 DNA reads TGTGCCAGCAGTTCAGGCACGGCGGGGCACACCGGGGAGCTGTTTTTT.

The chain joins TRBV10-3 to TRBJ2-5; a possible D gene is TRBD1 (6 bases). The CDR3 has 14 amino acids. Germline V lookup: CDR1 ENHRY, CDR2 SYGVKD. Trimming took off 3 bases at V and 2 bases at J, with 10 bases between the two ends. For the CDR3, the DNA is TGTGCCATCAGTGAATCCCAGGGGCAAGAGACCCAGTACTTC. Translation: CAISESQGQETQYF.

The V gene is TRBV6-5, the J gene TRBJ2-7; TRBD2 matches 7 bases. CDR1 and CDR2 from the germline V gene are MNHEY and SVGAGI. Unmatched junction bases numbered 9, after V lost 5 bases and J lost 2 bases. The CDR3 is 15 residues long. As DNA, the CDR3 is TGTGCCAGCAGTCCCCTCGGGGGGAGAACCTACGAGCAGTACTTC. Translation: CASSPLGGRTYEQYF.

V usage is TRBV27 and J usage is TRBJ2-7; TRBD2 matches at 10 bases. The V and J ends lost 1 base and 6 bases, in that order; junction bases with no gene match: 9. CDR1 and CDR2 from the germline V gene are MNHEY and SMNVEV (reference sequence). This CDR3 is 16 amino acids long. The DNA for the CDR3 is TGTGCCAGCAGTTTATTGGCTAGCGGGAGCGTTTCCGAGCAGTACTTC. Its protein is CASSLLASGSVSEQYF.

This chain links TRBV6-1 with TRBJ1-6; the D gene is possibly TRBD1 (5 bases). The germline gives CDR1 MNHNS, CDR2 SASEGT. V was trimmed by 4 bases and J by 7 bases, leaving 14 bases between them. The CDR3 sequence is 15 residues long. This CDR3 reads CASSGRGDGNSPLHF. In nucleotides, the CDR3 is TGTGCCAGCAGTGGCCGGGGGGATGGGAATTCACCCCTCCACTTT.

V usage is TRBV4-1 and J usage is TRBJ2-1, with a tentative D call TRBD2 (6 bases). Trimming pared 2 bases from V and 5 bases from J, leaving 16 bases between. The CDR3 runs 16 residues. CDR1 is MGHRA and CDR2 is YSYEKL in the germline V gene. In DNA, the CDR3 is TGCGCCAGCAGCCAACCACTAGCCGGGAGACACAATGAGCAGTTCTTC. It is translated as CASSQPLAGRHNEQFF.

V gene TRBV7-9 combines with J gene TRBJ1-1; no firm D call. Germline V CDR1 and CDR2: SEHNR, FQNEAQ (reference sequence). Trimming shortened V by 6 bases and J by 1 base, and 9 bases separated the two germline ends. The CDR3 spans 13 residues. The CDR3 region is CASRGHTNTEAFF. CDR3 DNA: TGTGCCAGCAGGGGCCATACGAACACTGAAGCTTTCTTT.

This clone was counted a few times. The J gene is TRBJ1-1, the V gene TRBV4-3, with a weak D call TRBD1 (5 bases). There are 15 residues in the CDR3. Per the germline V gene, CDR1 is LGHNA and CDR2 is YSLEER. V shed 3 bases and J shed 8 bases, with 19 bases lying between them. In DNA, the CDR3 is TGCGCCAGCAGCCAGGCCGGGGGAGGGGCAGGGGAAGCTTTCTTT. Translating it yields CASSQAGGGAGEAFF.

This chain joins TRBV29-1 and TRBJ1-4; weak D call: TRBD1 (6 bases). Looked up from germline, CDR1 is SQVTM and CDR2 is ANQGSEA. Trimming left V 1 base short and J 10 bases short, with 19 bases between. The CDR3 covers 15 residues. The CDR3 nucleotides are TGCAGCGTTGAAGCCGACTCAGGGGTATTGAGAAAACTGTTTTTT. Its translation is CSVEADSGVLRKLFF.

The chain carries TRBV10-3 and TRBJ2-2; TRBD2 aligns across 7 bases. This CDR3 has 14 residues. The V and J ends lost 2 bases and 6 bases, in that order; junction bases with no gene match: 3. Germline assignment: CDR1 ENHRY and CDR2 SYGVKD. The CDR3 DNA reads as TGTGCCATCAGTGAGGGCCTAGCGGCCGGGGAGCTGTTTTTT. Its protein product is CAISEGLAAGELFF.

This clone occurred once. The rearrangement joins TRBV27 to TRBJ1-1; the match to TRBD1 covers 8 bases. Per germline, CDR1 MNHEY and CDR2 SMNVEV (reference sequence). With 1 base clipped from V and 0 bases from J, the junction kept 10 bases outside the gene matches. The CDR3 consists of 18 residues. CDR3 DNA sequence: TGTGCCAGCAGTTTATTCCCAGGGGGCGATACGATGAACACTGAAGCTTTCTTT. Translating gives CASSLFPGGDTMNTEAFF.

The chain employs TRBV5-6 and TRBJ2-1; possibly TRBD2 for D (5 bases). Trimming left V 3 bases short and J 5 bases short, with 21 bases between. Looked up from germline, CDR1 is SGHDT and CDR2 is YYEEEE. CDR3 size: 17 residues. The CDR3 reads CASSYTDPEQTNNEQFF. The CDR3 DNA sequence: TGTGCCAGCAGCTACACAGACCCGGAGCAGACTAACAATGAGCAGTTCTTC.

This chain links TRBV7-2 with TRBJ1-4; 9 bases agree with TRBD1. The V gene end was trimmed by 2 bases and the J gene end by 7 bases; junction bases not matched to a gene: 8. The CDR3 has 16 residues. CDR1 is SGHTA and CDR2 is FQGNSA in the germline V gene. CDR3 region: CASSLLSTGGSEKLFF. DNA for the CDR3: TGTGCCAGCAGCTTATTAAGCACAGGGGGCTCTGAAAAACTGTTTTTT.

This clone was seen just once. Here the CDR3 reads CASSLERQTEAFF. Written as DNA, the CDR3 is TGTGCCAGCAGCTTAGAGAGACAGACTGAAGCTTTCTTT. This rearrangement joins TRBV7-2 to TRBJ1-1; tentative D call: TRBD1 (5 bases). This CDR3 is built from 13 residues. Trimming removed 1 base from V and 5 bases from J, with 8 bases in between. Per germline, CDR1 SGHTA and CDR2 FQGNSA.

A remark on this clone: One end of the junction fails to match germline, which may point to a read error. The V gene is TRBV27, the J gene TRBJ2-1; 16 bases align to TRBD2. The germline V gene has CDR1 MNHEY and CDR2 SMNVEV (reference sequence). The CDR3 extends over 13 amino acids. The CDR3 nucleotides read TGTGCCAGCCCGGGACTAGCGGGAGGGGGCAGGATCTTC. Amino acids: CASPGLAGGGRIF.

This chain uses TRBV7-9 with TRBJ1-1, with D hard to call. This CDR3 has 14 amino acids. V was shortened by 5 bases and J by 0 bases, with 10 bases between the two germline ends. Germline CDR1 is SEHNR and CDR2 is FQNEAQ (reference sequence). For the CDR3, the DNA is TGTGCCAGCAGCCTGTTGCAGATGAACACTGAAGCTTTCTTT. This sequence encodes CASSLLQMNTEAFF.

The chain is built from TRBV7-2 and TRBJ2-7; D may be TRBD2 (6 bases). The V gene's germline CDR1 is SGHTA and CDR2 FQGNSA. V lost 3 bases, J lost 3 bases, and 12 bases lay in between. The CDR3 spans 14 residues. DNA of the CDR3: TGTGCCAGCAGCTTTGGCGGGATCAACTACGAGCAGTACTTC. Protein product: CASSFGGINYEQYF.

The chain couples TRBV14 to TRBJ1-6, with 9 nucleotides matching TRBD1. The CDR3 sequence is 15 residues long. J was trimmed by 8 bases and V by 3 bases; bases with no gene match: 5. CDR1 and CDR2 (germline): SGHDN, FVKESK. CDR3 DNA sequence: TGTGCCAGCAGCCAGGGACAGGGCCGTTATTCACCCCTCCACTTT. As protein: CASSQGQGRYSPLHF.

CDR3 protein: CASSQFGAEANYGYTF. CDR3 bases: TGTGCCAGCAGCCAGTTTGGAGCAGAGGCTAACTATGGCTACACCTTC. V usage is TRBV14 and J usage is TRBJ1-2; no reliable D call. Trimming shortened V by 3 bases and J by 0 bases, and 14 bases separated the two germline ends. The CDR3 length is 16 residues. Per the germline V gene, CDR1 is SGHDN and CDR2 is FVKESK. The variable domain in full, with the rest retrieved from reference TRBV14 and TRBJ1-2, is EAGVTQFPSHSVIEKGQTVTLRCDPISGHDNLYWYRRVMGKEIKFLLHFVKESKQDESGMPNNRFLAERTGGTYSTLKVQPAELEDSGVYFCASSQFGAEANYGYTFGSGTRLTVV.

The chain links TRBV29-1 to TRBJ2-7; unclear D gene. The germline V gene has CDR1 SQVTM and CDR2 ANQGSEA. The CDR3 is 11 amino acids. V gave up 8 bases and J gave up 9 bases, with 17 bases separating them. The DNA of the CDR3 is TGCAGCTCACACACTCCCTCAGGGCAGTACTTC. Translated, it gives CSSHTPSGQYF.

The chain links TRBV6-1 to TRBJ1-6; D is perhaps TRBD1 (5 bases). The CDR3 is 15 residues long. V was trimmed by 2 bases and J by 6 bases, leaving 11 bases between them. Germline lookup yields CDR1 MNHNS and CDR2 SASEGT. CDR3 loop: CASSELVRANSPLHF. The CDR3 nucleotides read TGTGCCAGCAGTGAACTGGTCAGGGCTAATTCACCCCTCCACTTT.

This chain uses TRBV7-2 with TRBJ2-7; a possible D gene is TRBD2 (6 bases). CDR1 SGHTA and CDR2 FQGNSA come from the germline V gene. V lost 10 bases and J 0 bases, leaving 16 bases between the germline ends. This CDR3 has 14 amino acids. CDR3 in amino acids: CAISGDSSSYEQYF. The CDR3 DNA reads TGTGCCATCTCCGGGGACTCAAGCTCCTACGAGCAGTACTTC.

The V and J genes are TRBV4-1 and TRBJ1-1; no firm D call. The CDR3 runs to 14 residues. CDR1 and CDR2 (germline): MGHRA, YSYEKL. The germline V and J ends were trimmed by 0 bases and 6 bases, with 11 bases remaining between them. The CDR3 bases are TGCGCCAGCAGCCAAGACCGCGTTCAACCTGAAGCTTTCTTT. It is translated as CASSQDRVQPEAFF.

The rearrangement joins TRBV12-5 to TRBJ1-1; D is uncertain. V was cut by 7 bases and J by 6 bases, with 15 bases left in between. Germline V CDR1 and CDR2: LGHNT, FRNRAP. The CDR3 spans 13 residues. CDR3 amino acids: CASVLKVGAEAFF. In nucleotides, the CDR3 is TGTGCTAGTGTCCTAAAGGTGGGAGCTGAAGCTTTCTTT.

The V and J genes are TRBV19 and TRBJ1-5; 7 nucleotides match TRBD1. There are 14 residues in the CDR3. Germline V gene data show CDR1 as LNHDA and CDR2 as SQIVND (reference sequence). V lost 3 bases and J lost 4; bases outside the gene matches: 3. CDR3 residues: CASSIRGLNQPQHF. The CDR3 nucleotides read TGTGCCAGTAGTATCAGGGGGTTAAATCAGCCCCAGCATTTT.